Listed below are T cell receptor beta chains from one sample, sequenced in a study of OX40 agonist ivuxolimab in advanced cancers. Sequencing used immunoSEQ multiplex PCR; TCRdb keeps in-frame clones, though not all of them. The table includes roughly 92,000 clones, about 90% detected once. This sample comprised CD4+ or CD8+ T cells sorted from blood, obtained in a trial of the OX40 agonist ivuxolimab. The receptors were sampled from an adult with an advanced solid tumor such as melanoma, head and neck, liver or kidney cancer. CDR3s include the opening cysteine and the closing phenylalanine or tryptophan. The D gene is left open where the match is weak. Some rows have no size entry. The others give once, few or many, or a class for an expanded clone.

d_gene: TRBD1; j_gene: TRBJ2-7; v_gene: TRBV30; abundance: .; CDR3aa: CAWRHRTGLFYEQYF; CDR3nt: TGTGCCTGGAGGCATCGGACAGGGCTATTCTACGAGCAGTACTTC
d_gene: .; j_gene: TRBJ2-7; v_gene: TRBV2; abundance: .; CDR3aa: CASSDTFPYEQYF; CDR3nt: TGTGCCAGCAGTGACACCTTTCCCTACGAGCAGTACTTC
d_gene: TRBD2; j_gene: TRBJ2-1; v_gene: TRBV6-5; abundance: .; CDR3aa: CASSLRGLAGDNEQFF; CDR3nt: TGTGCCAGCAGTTTACGGGGACTAGCGGGAGACAATGAGCAGTTCTTC
d_gene: .; j_gene: TRBJ2-2; v_gene: TRBV5-1; abundance: .; CDR3aa: CASGPSVGNTGELFF; CDR3nt: TGCGCCAGCGGCCCGTCTGTTGGTAATACCGGGGAGCTGTTTTTT
d_gene: TRBD1; j_gene: TRBJ2-7; v_gene: TRBV6-1; abundance: once; CDR3aa: CASVSRDRGVYEQYF; CDR3nt: TGTGCCAGTGTGTCTCGGGACAGGGGGGTCTACGAGCAGTACTTC
d_gene: .; j_gene: TRBJ1-5; v_gene: TRBV5-1; abundance: .; CDR3aa: CASSPDGFLDQPQHF; CDR3nt: TGCGCCAGCAGCCCAGACGGGTTCCTCGATCAGCCCCAGCATTTT
d_gene: TRBD2; j_gene: TRBJ2-3; v_gene: TRBV27; abundance: .; CDR3aa: CASKLAGAHTDTQYF; CDR3nt: TGTGCCAGCAAATTAGCGGGAGCACACACAGATACGCAGTATTTT
d_gene: TRBD1; j_gene: TRBJ1-1; v_gene: TRBV2; abundance: .; CDR3aa: CASSYGQVQGFNTEAFF; CDR3nt: TGTGCCAGCAGTTATGGTCAAGTACAGGGGTTTAACACTGAAGCTTTCTTT
d_gene: TRBD1; j_gene: TRBJ2-7; v_gene: TRBV27; abundance: .; CDR3aa: CASSLRGQSSYEQYF; CDR3nt: TGTGCCAGCAGTTTACGGGGACAGAGCTCCTACGAGCAGTACTTC
d_gene: .; j_gene: TRBJ2-1; v_gene: TRBV9; abundance: .; CDR3aa: CASSAPPYNEQFF; CDR3nt: TGTGCCAGCAGCGCCCCTCCCTACAATGAGCAGTTCTTC
d_gene: TRBD2; j_gene: TRBJ2-6; v_gene: TRBV5-1; abundance: .; CDR3aa: CASSLVLGGSSGANVLTF; CDR3nt: TGCGCCAGCAGCTTGGTATTGGGCGGGAGTTCTGGGGCCAACGTCCTGACTTTC
d_gene: .; j_gene: TRBJ2-5; v_gene: TRBV30; abundance: .; CDR3aa: CAWNVVETQYF; CDR3nt: TGTGCCTGGAACGTGGTAGAGACCCAGTACTTC
d_gene: .; j_gene: TRBJ2-5; v_gene: TRBV13; abundance: .; CDR3aa: CASSLGVAAQAAQYF; CDR3nt: TGTGCCAGCAGCTTAGGGGTCGCTGCCCAAGCGGCCCAGTACTTC
d_gene: .; j_gene: TRBJ2-3; v_gene: TRBV27; abundance: .; CDR3aa: CASSLIPGGTDTQYF; CDR3nt: TGTGCCAGCAGTTTAATCCCTGGGGGCACAGATACGCAGTATTTT
d_gene: .; j_gene: TRBJ2-7; v_gene: TRBV2; abundance: .; CDR3aa: CASSEVRGNEQYF; CDR3nt: TGTGCCAGCAGTGAGGTTAGAGGGAACGAGCAGTACTTC
d_gene: .; j_gene: TRBJ2-7; v_gene: TRBV9; abundance: .; CDR3aa: CASSPRENLSYEQYF; CDR3nt: TGTGCCAGCAGCCCTCGAGAGAACCTCTCCTACGAGCAGTACTTC
d_gene: .; j_gene: TRBJ2-7; v_gene: TRBV28; abundance: .; CDR3aa: CASSPGVFSSYEQYF; CDR3nt: TGTGCCAGCAGCCCAGGAGTCTTTAGCTCCTACGAGCAGTACTTC
d_gene: .; j_gene: TRBJ1-6; v_gene: TRBV6-1; abundance: .; CDR3aa: CASSEAHLSPLHF; CDR3nt: TGTGCCAGCAGTGAAGCCCACCTTTCACCCCTCCACTTT
d_gene: .; j_gene: TRBJ2-7; v_gene: TRBV6-1; abundance: .; CDR3aa: CAIVRSSYEQYF; CDR3nt: TGTGCTATAGTACGGAGCTCCTACGAGCAGTACTTC
d_gene: TRBD1; j_gene: TRBJ1-6; v_gene: TRBV28; abundance: .; CDR3aa: CASNRRGRSPLHF; CDR3nt: TGTGCCAGCAATCGAAGGGGGCGTTCACCCCTCCACTTT
d_gene: TRBD1; j_gene: TRBJ1-1; v_gene: TRBV5-4; abundance: .; CDR3aa: CASSLADRRNTEAFF; CDR3nt: TGTGCCAGCAGCTTGGCGGACAGGCGAAACACTGAAGCTTTCTTT
d_gene: .; j_gene: TRBJ1-1; v_gene: TRBV27; abundance: .; CDR3aa: CASSFFGLVPEAFF; CDR3nt: TGTGCCAGCAGTTTCTTTGGGTTAGTTCCCGAAGCTTTCTTT
d_gene: .; j_gene: TRBJ2-1; v_gene: TRBV28; abundance: .; CDR3aa: CAIDGASRYNEQFF; CDR3nt: TGTGCCATCGACGGGGCTAGCCGATACAATGAGCAGTTCTTC
d_gene: TRBD2; j_gene: TRBJ2-1; v_gene: TRBV5-1; abundance: .; CDR3aa: CASMMGGPRNEQFF; CDR3nt: TGCGCCAGCATGATGGGAGGGCCTCGCAATGAGCAGTTCTTC
d_gene: .; j_gene: TRBJ2-3; v_gene: TRBV15; abundance: few; CDR3aa: CATSRDLIGGGDTQYF; CDR3nt: TGTGCCACCAGCAGAGATCTGATTGGAGGTGGAGATACGCAGTATTTT
d_gene: .; j_gene: TRBJ2-7; v_gene: TRBV6-6; abundance: .; CDR3aa: CASSYSPIDPYEQYF; CDR3nt: TGTGCCAGCAGTTACTCACCTATCGACCCGTACGAGCAGTACTTC
d_gene: .; j_gene: TRBJ1-3; v_gene: TRBV11-3; abundance: .; CDR3aa: CASSLGGKDARKNTIYF; CDR3nt: TGTGCCAGCAGCTTAGGGGGAAAGGACGCAAGGAAGAACACCATATATTTT
d_gene: .; j_gene: TRBJ1-5; v_gene: TRBV29-1; abundance: .; CDR3aa: CSVVVGINQPQHF; CDR3nt: TGCAGCGTTGTTGTCGGAATTAATCAGCCCCAGCATTTT
d_gene: TRBD2; j_gene: TRBJ2-3; v_gene: TRBV6-6; abundance: .; CDR3aa: CASSPGGNTQYF; CDR3nt: TGTGCCAGCAGTCCCGGGGGGAATACGCAGTATTTT
d_gene: .; j_gene: TRBJ2-2; v_gene: TRBV27; abundance: once; CDR3aa: CASSFQGRGDGTGELFF; CDR3nt: TGTGCCAGCAGTTTTCAGGGTAGAGGGGACGGCACCGGGGAGCTGTTTTTT
d_gene: TRBD1; j_gene: TRBJ2-1; v_gene: TRBV4-1; abundance: once; CDR3aa: CASSQDRGQGSYNEQFF; CDR3nt: TGCGCCAGCAGCCAAGATCGTGGACAGGGTTCCTACAATGAGCAGTTCTTC
d_gene: TRBD2; j_gene: TRBJ2-1; v_gene: TRBV5-1; abundance: .; CDR3aa: CASSPRGGASEQFF; CDR3nt: TGCGCCAGCAGCCCCCGCGGGGGGGCAAGTGAGCAGTTCTTC
d_gene: TRBD1; j_gene: TRBJ2-7; v_gene: TRBV14; abundance: .; CDR3aa: CASSQAVGGFYSYEQYF; CDR3nt: TGTGCCAGCAGCCAAGCCGTAGGGGGCTTCTATTCCTACGAGCAGTACTTC
d_gene: TRBD2; j_gene: TRBJ2-5; v_gene: TRBV28; abundance: .; CDR3aa: CASSLWLAGRQETQYF; CDR3nt: TGTGCCAGCAGTTTATGGCTAGCGGGAAGGCAAGAGACCCAGTACTTC
d_gene: .; j_gene: TRBJ2-3; v_gene: TRBV10-2; abundance: .; CDR3aa: CASSESTGVDTQYF; CDR3nt: TGCGCCAGCAGTGAGTCAACCGGGGTAGATACGCAGTATTTT
d_gene: .; j_gene: TRBJ2-2; v_gene: TRBV19; abundance: .; CDR3aa: CASSIRMYGELFF; CDR3nt: TGTGCCAGTAGTATTAGGATGTACGGGGAGCTGTTTTTT
d_gene: .; j_gene: TRBJ2-7; v_gene: TRBV18; abundance: .; CDR3aa: CASSPDGRTYEQYF; CDR3nt: TGTGCCAGCTCACCGGACGGACGCACCTACGAGCAGTACTTC
d_gene: .; j_gene: TRBJ2-5; v_gene: TRBV5-1; abundance: .; CDR3aa: CASSSVRIAVIQETQYF; CDR3nt: TGCGCCAGCAGCTCAGTGCGGATAGCCGTTATCCAAGAGACCCAGTACTTC
d_gene: TRBD1; j_gene: TRBJ1-2; v_gene: TRBV19; abundance: .; CDR3aa: CASSLRGDRGRGGYTF; CDR3nt: TGTGCCAGTAGCCTACGCGGGGACAGGGGGAGAGGAGGCTACACCTTC
d_gene: TRBD2; j_gene: TRBJ2-7; v_gene: TRBV11-2; abundance: once; CDR3aa: CASSSLAGENEQYF; CDR3nt: TGTGCCAGCAGCTCCCTCGCGGGGGAGAACGAGCAGTACTTC
d_gene: .; j_gene: TRBJ2-1; v_gene: TRBV30; abundance: .; CDR3aa: CAWTQGGVNEQFF; CDR3nt: TGTGCCTGGACTCAGGGGGGAGTCAATGAGCAGTTCTTC
d_gene: .; j_gene: TRBJ1-3; v_gene: TRBV4-1; abundance: .; CDR3aa: CASSQESWGEGNTIYF; CDR3nt: TGCGCCAGCAGCCAAGAATCGTGGGGGGAGGGAAACACCATATATTTT
d_gene: .; j_gene: TRBJ2-6; v_gene: TRBV12-5; abundance: .; CDR3aa: CASGLDTGRAGANVLTF; CDR3nt: TGTGCTAGTGGTTTGGACACAGGGCGTGCTGGGGCCAACGTCCTGACTTTC
d_gene: .; j_gene: TRBJ1-5; v_gene: TRBV19; abundance: .; CDR3aa: CASSIGRRREPQHF; CDR3nt: TGTGCCAGTAGTATTGGCAGGCGGCGGGAGCCCCAGCATTTT
d_gene: .; j_gene: TRBJ1-4; v_gene: TRBV2; abundance: .; CDR3aa: CASSEVLGRNEKLFF; CDR3nt: TGTGCCAGCAGTGAGGTCCTTGGCCGGAATGAAAAACTGTTTTTT
d_gene: .; j_gene: TRBJ1-1; v_gene: TRBV6-1; abundance: .; CDR3aa: CASSEGSGSNTEAFF; CDR3nt: TGTGCCAGCAGTGAAGGTTCGGGATCGAACACTGAAGCTTTCTTT
d_gene: .; j_gene: TRBJ2-2; v_gene: TRBV5-1; abundance: .; CDR3aa: CASSRVGNTGELFF; CDR3nt: TGCGCCAGCAGCCGGGTAGGGAACACCGGGGAGCTGTTTTTT
d_gene: .; j_gene: TRBJ2-3; v_gene: TRBV15; abundance: .; CDR3aa: CATSTIGGLVAGGQYF; CDR3nt: TGTGCCACCAGCACCATCGGCGGGCTGGTCGCGGGCGGGCAGTATTTT
d_gene: .; j_gene: TRBJ2-5; v_gene: TRBV15; abundance: .; CDR3aa: CATSFTGFMKTQYF; CDR3nt: TGTGCCACCAGCTTTACAGGGTTTATGAAGACCCAGTACTTC
d_gene: TRBD2; j_gene: TRBJ2-1; v_gene: TRBV19; abundance: .; CDR3aa: CASSIDSGRYNEQFF; CDR3nt: TGTGCCAGTAGTATTGATAGCGGGAGGTACAATGAGCAGTTCTTC
d_gene: .; j_gene: TRBJ1-5; v_gene: TRBV7-2; abundance: .; CDR3aa: CASSLDRGGYQPQHF; CDR3nt: TGTGCCAGCAGCTTAGATAGGGGGGGATATCAGCCCCAGCATTTT
d_gene: .; j_gene: TRBJ1-4; v_gene: TRBV30; abundance: .; CDR3aa: CAWSPGDNEKLFF; CDR3nt: TGTGCCTGGAGTCCAGGGGATAATGAAAAACTGTTTTTT
d_gene: TRBD1; j_gene: TRBJ2-7; v_gene: TRBV19; abundance: .; CDR3aa: CASSIVRTGPYEQYF; CDR3nt: TGTGCCAGTAGTATAGTCAGGACAGGGCCTTACGAGCAGTACTTC
d_gene: TRBD1; j_gene: TRBJ2-7; v_gene: TRBV7-9; abundance: .; CDR3aa: CASSPHSGTGSYEQYF; CDR3nt: TGTGCCAGCAGCCCCCACAGTGGGACAGGGTCCTACGAGCAGTACTTC
d_gene: TRBD1; j_gene: TRBJ1-6; v_gene: TRBV19; abundance: .; CDR3aa: CASSPRPGQGAYYSPLHF; CDR3nt: TGTGCCAGTAGTCCCCGTCCCGGACAGGGGGCCTATTATTCACCCCTCCACTTT
d_gene: .; j_gene: TRBJ2-5; v_gene: TRBV5-1; abundance: .; CDR3aa: CASSPGPMYQETQYF; CDR3nt: TGCGCCAGCAGCCCGGGACCTATGTACCAAGAGACCCAGTACTTC
d_gene: .; j_gene: TRBJ1-1; v_gene: TRBV28; abundance: few; CDR3aa: CASSSTHRAFF; CDR3nt: TGTGCCAGCAGTTCCACCCATCGGGCTTTCTTT
d_gene: .; j_gene: TRBJ2-1; v_gene: TRBV10-3; abundance: .; CDR3aa: CAISGSSPIYNEQFF; CDR3nt: TGTGCCATCAGTGGGAGTAGTCCCATATACAATGAGCAGTTCTTC
d_gene: .; j_gene: TRBJ2-3; v_gene: TRBV5-1; abundance: once; CDR3aa: CASSFRASTDTQYF; CDR3nt: TGCGCCAGCAGCTTCAGGGCTAGCACAGATACGCAGTATTTT